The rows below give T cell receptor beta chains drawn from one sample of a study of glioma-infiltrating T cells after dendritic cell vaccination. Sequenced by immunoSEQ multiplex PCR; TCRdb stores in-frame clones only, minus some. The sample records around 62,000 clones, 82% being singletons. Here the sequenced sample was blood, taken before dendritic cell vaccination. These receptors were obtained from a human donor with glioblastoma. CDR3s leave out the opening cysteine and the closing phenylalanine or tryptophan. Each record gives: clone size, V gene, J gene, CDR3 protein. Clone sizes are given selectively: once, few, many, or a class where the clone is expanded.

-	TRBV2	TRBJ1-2	ASSSARGDYGYT
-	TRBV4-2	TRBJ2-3	ASSPRSGSGGSTDTQY
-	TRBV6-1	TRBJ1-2	ASSEKGRRGYT
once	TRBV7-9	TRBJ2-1	ASSSQGPNEQF
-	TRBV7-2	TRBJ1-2	ASSPRRDRGFSYGYT
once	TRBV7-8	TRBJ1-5	ASSRGTFNQPQH
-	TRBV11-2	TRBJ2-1	ASSLGTSGGLNEQF
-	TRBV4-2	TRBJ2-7	ASSQSVYNRYEQY
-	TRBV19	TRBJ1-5	ASSGEQGSYQPQH
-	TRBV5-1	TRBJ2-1	ASSVSGGPYNEQF
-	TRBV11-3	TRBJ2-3	ASGTGTSGTDTQY
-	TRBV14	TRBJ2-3	ASSHLASPNTDTQY
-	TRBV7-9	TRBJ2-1	ASRSDIAGGPDEQF
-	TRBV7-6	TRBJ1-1	ASSSHQDSLNTEAF
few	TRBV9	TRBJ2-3	ASSAKTYDGTDTQY
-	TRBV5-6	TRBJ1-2	ASSPTTGFYGYT
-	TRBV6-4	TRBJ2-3	ASSEEGTDTQY
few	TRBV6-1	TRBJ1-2	ASSPTGTLYGYT
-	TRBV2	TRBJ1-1	ASSSEGAPNTEAF
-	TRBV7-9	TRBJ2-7	ASSLGRQGYSYEQY
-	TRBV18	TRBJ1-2	ASSYDRNYGYT
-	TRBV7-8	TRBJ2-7	ASTSGYEQY
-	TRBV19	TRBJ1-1	ASSTTGGTEAF
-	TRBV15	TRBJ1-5	ATSRDSGQPQH
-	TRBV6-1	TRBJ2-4	ASSEAGGNIQY
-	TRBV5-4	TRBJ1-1	ASSLQGVGEAF
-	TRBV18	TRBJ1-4	ASSPTGVEEKLF
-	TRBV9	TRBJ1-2	ASSVQGLGGYT
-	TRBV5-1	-	ASSSAPDYEQY
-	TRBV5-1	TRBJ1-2	ASSRGQGAGYT
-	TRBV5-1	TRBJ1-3	ASSLATQEYASGNTIY
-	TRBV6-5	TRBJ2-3	ASSYNSGGTADTQY
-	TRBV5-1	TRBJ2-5	ASRPGHLQETQY